The 29 T cell receptor beta chains listed next were all sequenced from one sample in a study of Graves' ophthalmopathy and Graves' hyperthyroidism. RNA transcripts served as template for amplifying TCR beta CDR3 sequences. After a first-round RT-PCR with HTBI primers, a second-round multiplex PCR was run. TCRdb analysed the multiplex PCR reads with MiXCR anew, one entry per CDR3 protein. The sample holds 350,000 to 400,000 distinct CDR3 sequences, 15% seen once. Sequenced sample: peripheral blood. The receptors come from a young woman with stable Graves' hyperthyroidism.

This clonotype was detected many times. This chain joins TRBV6-1 and TRBJ2-3; unclear D gene. The germline gives CDR1 MNHNS, CDR2 SASEGT. V lost 4 bases to trimming and J lost 8 bases, with 7 bases between them. The CDR3 loop spans 11 amino acids. CDR3 coding DNA: TGTGCCAGCAGTGCCAGCCCTACGCAGTATTTT. The encoded protein is CASSASPTQYF.

In this sample, this clonotype turned up many times. The CDR3 DNA reads TGTGCCACCAGCAGAGAGGGGGGCACTGAAGCTTTCTTT. Residues: CATSREGGTEAFF. The gene calls are TRBV15 and TRBJ1-1, with D perhaps matching TRBD1 (5 bases). The CDR3 loop spans 13 amino acids. The V and J ends lost 0 bases and 4 bases respectively, with 6 bases between them. In germline, CDR1 is LNHNV, CDR2 YYDKDF (reference sequence).

This clonotype occurred many times. V is TRBV12-3 or TRBV12-4 and J is TRBJ1-1; no definite D call. V lost 3 bases to trimming and J lost 8 bases, with 13 bases between them. This CDR3 has 13 residues. The CDR3 sequence is CASSFRALGEAFF. In DNA, the CDR3 is TGTGCCAGCAGTTTTAGGGCGCTTGGAGAAGCTTTCTTT.

The sample holds many counts of this clonotype. The chain recombines TRBV5-1 with TRBJ2-7, with D perhaps matching TRBD2 (6 bases). The CDR3 consists of 15 residues. V lost 0 bases and J lost 0, with 10 bases in between. Germline assignment: CDR1 SGHRS and CDR2 YFSETQ. DNA of the CDR3: TGCGCCAGCAGCTTGGCGGGGGTGAGCTCCTACGAGCAGTACTTC. Its translation is CASSLAGVSSYEQYF.

The CDR3 nucleotides read TGTGCCAGCGGCCCTAGTATAAACACTGAAGCTTTCTTT. Translation: CASGPSINTEAFF. The chain carries TRBV12-3 or TRBV12-4 and TRBJ1-1; D is ambiguous. The CDR3 has 13 residues. The V end was cut by 8 bases, the J end by 2 bases, with 12 bases between.

This clonotype was counted only a few times. This chain uses TRBV2 with TRBJ2-5, with D possibly being TRBD1 (6 bases). The CDR3 totals 14 residues. Deletions cut 3 bases from V and 4 bases from J, with 12 bases between. Germline assignment: CDR1 SNHLY and CDR2 FYNNEI. CDR3 DNA sequence: TGTGCCAGCAGTGATATGAGGGGGAGAGAGACCCAGTACTTC. This codes for CASSDMRGRETQYF.

This clonotype was observed at least ten times. The chain joins TRBV20-1 to TRBJ1-1; D may be TRBD1 (6 bases). V lost 3 bases, J lost 0 bases, and 11 bases lay in between. The germline gives CDR1 DFQATT, CDR2 SNEGSKA (reference sequence). This CDR3 comprises 14 residues. The CDR3 DNA reads TGCAGTGCTAGTCGCCAGGGGATGAACACTGAAGCTTTCTTT. It specifies CSASRQGMNTEAFF.

This clonotype has a handful of counts. The V call is TRBV12-3 or TRBV12-4, the J call TRBJ2-3; unclear D gene. The CDR3 is 15 residues long. The V gene lost 6 bases and the J gene lost 3 bases, with 16 bases spanning the gap. CDR3 region: CASSPDKVLTDTQYF. Here the CDR3 DNA reads TGTGCCAGCAGCCCAGACAAGGTTCTGACAGATACGCAGTATTTT.

This clonotype turned up a few times. The chain has TRBV7-2 and TRBJ1-1; D may be TRBD1 (6 bases). Trimming shortened V by 3 bases and J by 4 bases, and 15 bases separated the two germline ends. The CDR3 has 15 residues. Per the germline V gene, CDR1 is SGHTA and CDR2 is FQGNSA. DNA of the CDR3: TGTGCCAGCAGCTTGGCCCGTTTCAGGGGCACTGAAGCTTTCTTT. Residues: CASSLARFRGTEAFF.

This clonotype was detected only a few times. This chain joins TRBV6-4 and TRBJ2-3; unclear D gene. The length of the CDR3 is 13 residues. The germline V and J ends were trimmed by 3 bases and 4 bases, with 8 bases remaining between them. Germline V gene lookup returns CDR1 MRHNA and CDR2 SNTAGT. In nucleotides, the CDR3 is TGTGCCAGCAGTGAGACGGCATCAGATACGCAGTATTTT. The encoded protein is CASSETASDTQYF.

V and J are TRBV29-1 and TRBJ2-1, with D perhaps TRBD1 (5 bases). Trimming left V 7 bases short and J 8 bases short, with 24 bases between. The CDR3 totals 15 residues. CDR1 and CDR2 from the germline V gene are SQVTM and ANQGSEA. Here the CDR3 DNA reads TGCAGCGCCCCCCTGGCAGGGTCTTTTGACGATGAGCAGTTCTTC. Translated: CSAPLAGSFDDEQFF.

The sample holds many counts of this clonotype. The chain has TRBV10-3 and TRBJ2-7; possible D gene TRBD2, 6 bases. The CDR3 is 15 amino acids. The germline V gene has CDR1 ENHRY and CDR2 SYGVKD. The V end was cut by 0 bases, the J end by 3 bases, with 12 bases between. The CDR3 DNA sequence: TGTGCCATCAGTGAGTCAGGCGGAGGGTTCTACGAGCAGTACTTC. Translation gives CAISESGGGFYEQYF.

This clonotype came up a few times. This chain links TRBV20-1 with TRBJ2-7; TRBD1 matches 12 bases. V gave up 5 bases and J gave up 4 bases; unmatched junction bases: 6. The CDR3 length is 14 residues. CDR1 and CDR2 from the germline V gene are DFQATT and SNEGSKA (reference sequence). CDR3 DNA: TGCAGTGCTCGCGGGACAGGGGGCATATACGAGCAGTACTTC. It encodes CSARGTGGIYEQYF.

V and J are TRBV28 and TRBJ2-5; 9 bases align to TRBD1. Germline lookup yields CDR1 MDHEN and CDR2 SYDVKM. V was clipped by 5 bases and J by 6 bases; unmatched bases: 13. The CDR3 is 16 residues long. The CDR3 nucleotides read TGTGCCAGCAGTCCTAGGGGACAGGGATTCTTAAAGACCCAGTACTTC. Amino acids: CASSPRGQGFLKTQYF.

The V call is TRBV7-2, the J call TRBJ2-4; TRBD2 aligns across 10 bases. Trimming took 4 bases from V and 10 from J; bases not matched to a gene: 4. The length of the CDR3 is 13 residues. CDR1 is SGHTA and CDR2 is FQGNSA in the germline V gene. The CDR3 DNA reads TGTGCCAGCAGCTCAGCGGGGGGGCGGATTCAGTACTTC. It yields the protein CASSSAGGRIQYF.

This clonotype has a single count. This rearrangement joins TRBV6-5 to TRBJ1-1; D is unclear. Germline V gene lookup returns CDR1 MNHEY and CDR2 SVGAGI. V shed 4 bases and J shed 0 bases, with 9 bases lying between them. The CDR3 runs to 14 residues. DNA for the CDR3: TGTGCCAGCAGTTCCAATCCGGTGAACACTGAAGCTTTCTTT. This sequence encodes CASSSNPVNTEAFF.

There are many counts of this clonotype. The chain carries TRBV12-3 or TRBV12-4 and TRBJ1-2, with D tentatively TRBD1 (6 bases). The CDR3 runs to 15 residues. Trimming cost V 7 bases and J 5 bases, with 20 bases left between them. The CDR3 DNA reads as TGTGCCAGCACCTTTATTAGGGGGTCTAGATATGGCTACACCTTC. Translating gives CASTFIRGSRYGYTF.

This clonotype has a count of ten or more. Relative to the germline gene, one junction end is altered; a read error may explain this. The chain has TRBV12-5 and TRBJ1-1, with 10 nucleotides matching TRBD1. CDR1 and CDR2 (germline): LGHNT, FRNRAP. The CDR3 covers 11 residues. CDR3 sequence (DNA): TGCGGGACAGGGGAGTACACTGAAGCTTTCTTT. Protein product: CGTGEYTEAFF. The full variable domain, its missing parts supplied by reference TRBV12-5 and TRBJ1-1, is DARVTQTPRHKVTEMGQEVTMRCQPILGHNTVFWYRQTMMQGLELLAYFRNRAPLDDSGMPKDRFSAEMPDATLATLKIQPSEPRDSAVYFCGTGEYTEAFFGQGTRLTVV.

The V gene is TRBV6-5, the J gene TRBJ2-7; TRBD1 might be the D (7 bases). The CDR3 runs 15 residues. Between the trimmed V and J ends, which lost 3 bases and 3 bases, there was a span of 15 bases. The germline V gene has CDR1 MNHEY and CDR2 SVGAGI. The CDR3 nucleotides are TGTGCCAGCAGTTATGTTGCGGGACAGTACTACGAGCAGTACTTC. It yields the protein CASSYVAGQYYEQYF.

This clonotype was counted many times. The V and J genes are TRBV12-5 and TRBJ1-2, with 10 bases matching TRBD1. J was trimmed by 4 bases and V by 0 bases; bases with no gene match: 5. The CDR3 is 16 amino acids. The germline CDR1 and CDR2 sequences are LGHNT and FRNRAP. The CDR3 sequence is CASGLVATGGGYGYTF. In DNA form, the CDR3 reads TGTGCTAGTGGTTTGGTAGCGACAGGGGGCGGCTATGGCTACACCTTC.

V usage is TRBV7-6 and J usage is TRBJ2-5, with TRBD2 identical over 8 bases. Germline V gene lookup returns CDR1 SGHVS and CDR2 FNYEAQ. The CDR3 runs to 14 residues. V shed 4 bases and J 3 bases; nucleotides not matched to a gene: 4. This CDR3 reads CASSSRTSKETQYF. CDR3 coding DNA: TGTGCCAGCAGCTCTCGGACTAGCAAAGAGACCCAGTACTTC.

In this sample, this clonotype turned up many times. The chain employs TRBV10-2 and TRBJ2-7, with D unclear. The CDR3 is made up of 18 amino acids. Germline CDR1 WSHSY, CDR2 SAAADI. The ends were cut back, 4 bases at V and 3 bases at J, with 25 bases in the middle. The CDR3: CASSAPLRTRSSDYEQYF. As DNA, the CDR3 is TGCGCCAGCAGTGCGCCGCTTCGGACGCGTTCGAGTGACTACGAGCAGTACTTC.

This clonotype was recorded at least ten times. The chain carries TRBV12-3 or TRBV12-4 and TRBJ2-7, with a tentative D call TRBD2 (6 bases). CDR3 length equals 16 residues. V lost 0 bases to trimming and J lost 3 bases, with 15 bases between them. The chain's CDR3 is CASSLARDRVNYEQYF. The CDR3 DNA reads as TGTGCCAGCAGTTTAGCGCGGGACCGCGTAAACTACGAGCAGTACTTC.

This clonotype was observed a handful of times. This sequence joins TRBV20-1 and TRBJ2-2; 8 bases align to TRBD1. The junction had 4 bases not matched to a gene; V was cut back by 1 base and J by 6 bases. The CDR3 totals 14 residues. From germline, CDR1 is DFQATT and CDR2 SNEGSKA (reference sequence). The CDR3 spells CSARGSGGAGELFF. In nucleotides, the CDR3 is TGCAGTGCTAGAGGGTCAGGGGGCGCCGGGGAGCTGTTTTTT.

J is TRBJ2-5 and V is TRBV5-1; D might be TRBD1 or TRBD2, each matching 5 bases. The V end lost 7 bases, the J end lost 5 bases, and 18 bases lay between the germline ends. CDR3 size: 14 residues. The germline V gene has CDR1 SGHRS and CDR2 YFSETQ. Here the CDR3 DNA reads TGCGCCAGCGAGGAGGCCGGGGCGATGGAGACCCAGTACTTC. Translated, it gives CASEEAGAMETQYF.

The CDR3 bases are TGTGCCAGCAGCCAAACGGGGGACTGGGAGACCCAGTACTTC. This codes for CASSQTGDWETQYF. This chain uses TRBV5-4 with TRBJ2-5; maybe TRBD2 (6 bases). Trimming pared 4 bases from V and 5 bases from J, leaving 15 bases between. Germline V lookup: CDR1 SGHNT, CDR2 YYREEE (reference sequence). This CDR3 is built from 14 residues.

The chain carries TRBV19 and TRBJ1-6, with TRBD1 as a possible D gene (5 bases). The ends were cut back, 4 bases at V and 6 bases at J, with 19 bases in the middle. The CDR3 length is 17 residues. Germline CDR1 LNHDA, CDR2 SQIVND (reference sequence). The CDR3 sequence is CASSTWGSLGANSPLHF. The CDR3 DNA follows: TGTGCCAGTAGTACCTGGGGGAGCTTGGGTGCTAATTCACCCCTCCACTTT.

This clonotype was observed many times. The chain is built from TRBV6-1 and TRBJ1-2; a possible D gene is TRBD1 (5 bases). CDR3 length equals 14 residues. Trimming cost V 1 base and J 1 base, with 7 bases left between them. CDR1 is MNHNS and CDR2 is SASEGT in the germline V gene. The CDR3 DNA sequence: TGTGCCAGCAGTGAAGGACAGAATAACTATGGCTACACCTTC. It yields the protein CASSEGQNNYGYTF.

This clonotype was counted at least ten times. J is TRBJ1-5 and V is TRBV24-1, with unresolved D. The V and J ends lost 5 bases and 2 bases respectively, with 6 bases between them. The CDR3 is made up of 13 amino acids. CDR1 and CDR2 (germline): KGHDR, SFDVKD. CDR3 loop: CATSAVGNQPQHF. The DNA of the CDR3 is TGTGCCACCAGTGCCGTAGGCAATCAGCCCCAGCATTTT.